Shown below are 6 T cell receptor beta chains from a single sample sequenced in a study of shared clonotypes between healthy human individuals. Measured with immunoSEQ multiplex PCR; TCRdb has only the in-frame clones, and not every one. The sample yields 300,000 to 400,000 clones, about nine tenths seen once. The sample consisted of memory CD8+ T cells sorted from blood. Subset here: CD45RO+ cells pooled with CCR7-negative TemRA cells. These receptors were taken from a man aged 18 to 29 in good health.

V gene TRBV16 combines with J gene TRBJ1-6; the D is unclear. Trimming stripped 0 bases from V and 2 bases from J, with 8 bases between. Per germline, CDR1 KGHSY and CDR2 FQNENV. This CDR3 region has 16 residues. This chain's CDR3 is CASSQSEGAYNSPLHF. The CDR3 nucleotides are TGTGCCAGCAGCCAATCTGAGGGTGCCTATAATTCACCCCTCCACTTT.

The genes are TRBV10-1 and TRBJ2-3; 12 nucleotides match TRBD2. The CDR3 runs to 17 residues. Germline lookup yields CDR1 WNHNN and CDR2 SYGVQD (reference sequence). Germline trimming cut 4 bases from V and 2 bases from J; bases unmatched to any gene: 7. CDR3 nucleotides: TGCGCCAGCAGTGCCGGACTAGCGGGATCCCACACAGATACGCAGTATTTT. Translation gives CASSAGLAGSHTDTQYF.

The V and J genes are TRBV7-9 and TRBJ2-3, with no clear D. V was clipped by 8 bases and J by 0 bases, with 9 bases between them. The CDR3 sequence is 13 residues long. The germline gives CDR1 SEHNR, CDR2 FQNEAQ (reference sequence). CDR3 sequence: CASRLPSTDTQYF. The DNA of the CDR3 is TGTGCCAGCCGACTGCCTAGCACAGATACGCAGTATTTT.

This clone was detected only a few times. This chain joins TRBV5-1 and TRBJ2-1, with D perhaps being TRBD1 or TRBD2 (5 bases each). This CDR3 contains 13 residues. V lost 2 bases and J 8 bases, leaving 11 bases between the germline ends. Germline CDR1 SGHRS, CDR2 YFSETQ. The CDR3 DNA reads TGCGCCAGCAGCTTAGGCCTGGGGGATGAGCAGTTCTTC. The encoded protein is CASSLGLGDEQFF.

The V gene is TRBV6-5, the J gene TRBJ2-5; D possibly corresponds to TRBD2 (6 bases). The ends were cut back, 2 bases at V and 4 bases at J, with 8 bases in the middle. This CDR3 contains 13 residues. Germline V gives CDR1 MNHEY, CDR2 SVGAGI. The CDR3 DNA reads TGTGCCAGCAGTTACGGGACTCGAGAGACCCAGTACTTC. This gives the protein CASSYGTRETQYF.

CDR3 DNA: TGTGCCAGCAGCTCGACTAGCGGGGCGACCCAAGAGACCCAGTACTTC. It is translated as CASSSTSGATQETQYF. The V and J genes are TRBV7-3 and TRBJ2-5; 11 bases are a match to TRBD2. The CDR3 runs to 16 residues. Germline CDR1 and CDR2: SGHTA and FQGTGA. The trim removed 4 bases at V and 1 base at J, leaving 5 bases unmatched.